This TCR beta chain is from a study of CD8+ T cells in alopecia areata listed by TCRdb under 2018. Turning to the overall study: High-throughput TCRbeta sequencing was used to examine T cell clonal expansion in alopecia areata in both the C3H/HeJ mouse model and human patients. Scalp tissue and sorted CD4+ and CD8+ peripheral blood T cells from patchy and totalis/universalis alopecia areata patients and from healthy controls were covered by human TCRbeta sequencing. Scalp clonality was compared across normal scalp (n=4), patchy alopecia areata scalp (n=8), and alopecia totalis/universalis scalp (n=8). RNA was obtained with the PAXgene miRNA kit for fixed scalp, the miRNeasy kit for PBMCs, and the RNeasy kit for mouse skin. immunoSEQ multiplex PCR using 35 Vbeta forward primers and 13 Jbeta reverse primers was used to amplify TCRbeta CDR3 regions.

Peripheral blood and lesional scalp punch biopsies were obtained from patients with alopecia areata. PBMCs were isolated by density centrifugation and stained for CD3, CD4 and CD8, and CD4+ and CD8+ T cells were sorted on a FACSAria. Untreated alopecia areata patients were recruited as part of a multicenter biomarker study. In roughly five patients from the biomarker study, the blood CD8+ T cells went through an additional sort into NKG2D-low and NKG2D-high fractions. Paper-wide results and their limitations: Higher clonality and more expanded CD8+ clones were observed in lesional scalp than in normal scalp, particularly in alopecia totalis/universalis, a finding suggestive of antigenic drive. Scalp TCR repertoire analysis is complicated because resident alphabeta T cells in normal human skin are also sequenced, whereas mouse skin is dominated by gammadelta T cells. Compared with mice, TCR sequences shared between patients were less clear, possibly partly because of HLA diversity across the patient population.

With regard to this clone: Its antigen specificity is not known. Per-base qualities were not stored, and no clone one base away is much larger.

The CDR3 runs 17 amino acids, cysteine and phenylalanine included. The read is trimmed to its CDR3 DNA, 51 bases read in frame from base 1. According to the germline V gene, CDR1 reads SGHTA and CDR2 reads FQGTGA. V trim: 5 bases; J trim: 6 bases; unmatched bases: 12. The receptor library was made with the immunoSEQ multiplex PCR assay. RNA was extracted from all samples and reverse transcribed into cDNA as template for TCR sequencing. First-strand cDNA was synthesized with SuperScript III using a 2:1 mix of oligo-dT and random hexamers. A synthetic immune receptor repertoire was used to measure amplification bias, and any remaining bias was corrected computationally. In the original analysis: Raw reads were preprocessed for error removal, and CDR3 was defined according to IMGT conventions as running from the conserved cysteine to phenylalanine. To get clonality, Shannon entropy was normalized by log2 of the number of productive unique TCRs and the result was subtracted from 1. Whether scalp clones were CD4 or CD8 was inferred by matching scalp TCRbeta sequences against CD4 and CD8 repertoires sorted from blood. The table was pulled from immuneACCESS by TCRdb, which kept in-frame rearrangements only. Such tables lose some clones; where checked, under half of the loss comes from unresolved V genes, and the rest has no known cause. The V and J calls and clone size are taken from that table; D and trimming were inferred from the DNA. In this sample the table shows roughly 64,000 clones, around 47% of which occur a single time. The ten largest clones add up to roughly 47% of the sample.

Recombination linked TRBV7-3 to TRBJ2-3; TRBD2 fits 12 bases in the junction. The sequenced sample consisted of NKG2D-low CD8+ T cells sorted from blood. The cell subset or site label for this specimen denotes: sorted CD8+ NKG2D-low blood T cells. This sequence was found in a human donor with alopecia areata. The nucleotides are TGTGCCAGCAGCCCACCCTGGACTAGCGGGATGTCTGATACGCAGTATTTT. Translated, it gives CASSPPWTSGMSDTQYF.